This T cell receptor (beta chain) was documented in a study of cytomegalovirus exposure and HLA in healthy donors. Germline V lookup: CDR1 SGHDT, CDR2 YYEEEE. The J segment lost 8 bases and the V segment lost 4 bases, leaving 8 bases of the junction unmatched. This CDR3 has 14 amino acids. Use of 60 Vbeta and 13 Jbeta primers characterized the PCR. Produced via immunoSEQ multiplex PCR; TCRdb's table is partial and in-frame only. Among about 110,000 clones, roughly 82% were seen once, and the ten largest hold around 6.4%. The source material was PBMCs. The chain couples TRBV5-6 to TRBJ1-4, with TRBD1 identical over 7 bases. The clonotype originates from a woman aged 45-59 years in good health and CMV-seropositive. CDR3 nucleotide sequence: TGTGCCAGCAGCGAGACAGGGATGGACGAAAAACTGTTTTTT. Protein sequence: CASSETGMDEKLFF.